The 22 T cell receptor beta chains below come from one sample, sequenced in a study of blood T cell repertoires in COVID-19. Here immunoSEQ multiplex PCR was the method, and the copy in TCRdb shows in-frame clones only, minus some. The sample contains 650,000 to 800,000 clones, around 90% of which appear only once. The sample consisted of peripheral blood. Source of these receptors: a woman under 30 with acute or convalescent COVID-19.

The chain couples TRBV4-2 to TRBJ2-1; 7 bases are a match to TRBD2. Germline loops: CDR1 LGHNA, CDR2 YNFKEQ. Trimming took 0 bases from V and 2 from J; bases not matched to a gene: 10. The CDR3 has 18 residues. CDR3 DNA sequence: TGTGCCAGCAGCCAAGAAGCGGGGTCCCCCTGGACCTACAATGAGCAGTTCTTC. It is translated as CASSQEAGSPWTYNEQFF.

The gene calls are TRBV19 and TRBJ1-5, with TRBD1 matching over 8 bases. The CDR3 loop spans 14 amino acids. CDR1 is LNHDA and CDR2 is SQIVND in the germline V gene (reference sequence). J gave up 7 bases and V 6 bases, and 8 bases lay outside the gene matches. The chain's CDR3 is CASSKDRGYQPQHF. The DNA of the CDR3 is TGTGCCAGTAGCAAAGACAGGGGCTACCAGCCCCAGCATTTT.

V is TRBV28 and J is TRBJ1-2, with TRBD1 identical over 7 bases. Germline values: CDR1 MDHEN, CDR2 SYDVKM. This CDR3 is 14 amino acids long. Losses at the gene ends were 5 bases for V and 5 bases for J; bases not matched to a gene: 8. DNA of the CDR3: TGTGCCAGCAGTGGGCAGGGACAGAAATATGGCTACACCTTC. This gives the protein CASSGQGQKYGYTF.

This chain links TRBV7-2 with TRBJ2-7, with 10 bases aligning to TRBD2. J lost 3 bases, V lost 0 bases, and 2 bases had no gene match. Germline V gene sequence: CDR1 SGHTA, CDR2 FQGNSA. CDR3 length equals 15 residues. CDR3 nucleotide sequence: TGTGCCAGCAGCTTAGCTAGCGGGGGGTTCTACGAGCAGTACTTC. The encoded protein is CASSLASGGFYEQYF.

The rearrangement joins TRBV6-1 to TRBJ1-2; the match to TRBD1 covers 8 bases. The germline CDR1 and CDR2 sequences are MNHNS and SASEGT. With 1 base clipped from V and 1 base from J, the junction kept 23 bases outside the gene matches. CDR3 length: 22 residues. CDR3 sequence (DNA): TGTGCCAGCAGTGAAGATTTCTCCTACTCGGGGGACAGGCTGATGATTAACTATGGCTACACCTTC. Protein product: CASSEDFSYSGDRLMINYGYTF.

The rearrangement uses TRBV27 and TRBJ1-2; D call uncertain. V was cut by 6 bases and J by 2 bases, with 10 bases left in between. This CDR3 region has 13 residues. The germline gives CDR1 MNHEY, CDR2 SMNVEV (reference sequence). The CDR3 sequence is CASSFTENYGYTF. The DNA for the CDR3 is TGTGCCAGCAGCTTCACAGAGAACTATGGCTACACCTTC.

A few counts support this clone. The DNA for the CDR3 is TGTGCCAGCAGCTCCGGACAGCTCAACACTGAAGCTTTCTTT. It is translated as CASSSGQLNTEAFF. The chain carries TRBV7-3 and TRBJ1-1, with TRBD1 as a possible D gene (6 bases). The CDR3 contains 14 residues. The V and J ends lost 4 bases and 2 bases respectively, with 11 bases between them. Germline-derived CDR1 and CDR2 are SGHTA and FQGTGA.

The chain links TRBV10-3 to TRBJ1-1; D might be TRBD1 (6 bases). Germline loops: CDR1 ENHRY, CDR2 SYGVKD. V was trimmed by 2 bases and J by 0 bases, leaving 25 bases between them. This CDR3 region has 20 residues. Here the CDR3 reads CAISEPKDDRPPLMNTEAFF. The DNA for the CDR3 is TGTGCCATCAGTGAGCCGAAGGACGACAGGCCCCCTCTCATGAACACTGAAGCTTTCTTT.

As concerns this clone: The sample contains more than one DNA sequence encoding this CDR3. The rearrangement uses TRBV7-6 and TRBJ2-7; 8 nucleotides match TRBD1. The CDR3 is 15 residues long. The germline gives CDR1 SGHVS, CDR2 FNYEAQ. The V and J ends lost 0 bases and 0 bases, in that order; junction bases with no gene match: 1. The DNA for the CDR3 is TGTGCCAGCAGCTTAGCCGGGACAGGCTCCTACGAGCAGTACTTC. This translates into CASSLAGTGSYEQYF.

The J gene is TRBJ1-2, the V gene TRBV5-6; maybe TRBD1 (5 bases). Trimming removed 9 bases at V and 0 bases at J, with 15 bases between. Per germline, CDR1 SGHDT and CDR2 YYEEEE. There are 14 residues in the CDR3. CDR3 protein: CAILQELANYGYTF. CDR3 coding DNA: TGTGCCATCCTACAGGAACTCGCTAACTATGGCTACACCTTC.

The CDR3 spells CASEEQGNQPQHF. CDR3 nucleotide sequence: TGTGCCAGCGAAGAACAGGGGAATCAGCCCCAGCATTTT. V and J are TRBV6-5 and TRBJ1-5, with 7 bases fitting TRBD1. The V segment lost 8 bases and the J segment 4 bases; nucleotides outside the gene matches: 5. The germline gives CDR1 MNHEY, CDR2 SVGAGI. The CDR3 loop spans 13 amino acids.

The chain employs TRBV9 and TRBJ2-5; 7 bases are shared with TRBD1. The CDR3 extends over 17 amino acids. Trimming removed 4 bases from V and 5 bases from J; junction bases left unmatched: 17. Germline V gives CDR1 SGDLS, CDR2 YYNGEE. The DNA of the CDR3 is TGTGCCAGCAGCCCGCGACAGGGTGGTGAGGGGAAGGAGACCCAGTACTTC. It yields the protein CASSPRQGGEGKETQYF.

This chain joins TRBV5-4 and TRBJ1-1, with D maybe TRBD1 (5 bases). This CDR3 is built from 13 residues. V was clipped by 2 bases and J by 5 bases, with 10 bases between them. The germline V gene encodes CDR1 SGHNT and CDR2 YYREEE (reference sequence). The CDR3 DNA is TGTGCCAGCAGCTTTACCGGGGGGACTGAAGCTTTCTTT. Its protein product is CASSFTGGTEAFF. The entire variable domain, with the rest obtained from reference TRBV5-4 and TRBJ1-1, is as follows: ETGVTQSPTHLIKTRGQQVTLRCSSQSGHNTVSWYQQALGQGPQFIFQYYREEENGRGNFPPRFSGLQFPNYSSELNVNALELDDSALYLCASSFTGGTEAFFGQGTRLTVV.

V usage is TRBV4-1 and J usage is TRBJ1-5; D is possibly TRBD1 (5 bases). Between the trimmed V and J ends, which lost 4 bases and 4 bases, there was a span of 17 bases. Germline assignment: CDR1 MGHRA and CDR2 YSYEKL. The CDR3 runs to 16 residues. In DNA, the CDR3 is TGCGCCAGCAGCCCTTTCCCCCGGGGGGAGAATCAGCCCCAGCATTTT. Its translation is CASSPFPRGENQPQHF.

This sequence joins TRBV5-5 and TRBJ1-2; no clear D. The CDR3 is 14 amino acids. The V gene's germline CDR1 is SGHKS and CDR2 YYEKEE (reference sequence). The V end lost 1 base, the J end lost 4 bases, and 11 bases lay between the germline ends. This chain's CDR3 is CASSLSGFSYGYTF. The CDR3 DNA sequence: TGTGCCAGCAGCTTGTCAGGCTTTAGCTATGGCTACACCTTC.

The V and J genes are TRBV27 and TRBJ2-1; TRBD1 might be the D (5 bases). There are 13 residues in the CDR3. With 1 base removed from V and 6 bases from J, the gap between germline ends came to 7 bases. CDR1 and CDR2 from the germline V gene are MNHEY and SMNVEV (reference sequence). DNA of the CDR3: TGTGCCAGCAGTTTATGGGGCCGCAATGAGCAGTTCTTC. It specifies CASSLWGRNEQFF.

The chain uses TRBV9 and TRBJ1-3; 8 bases are a match to TRBD1. J lost 0 bases, V lost 7 bases, and 9 bases had no gene match. The CDR3 is made up of 16 amino acids. Germline CDR1 is SGDLS and CDR2 is YYNGEE. The CDR3 DNA reads TGTGCCAGCGGCCGAAGACAGGGGCCCTCTGGAAACACCATATATTTT. Its translation is CASGRRQGPSGNTIYF.

The rearrangement links TRBV6-5 to TRBJ1-1; 7 bases map to TRBD1. Germline trimming cut 6 bases from V and 3 bases from J; bases unmatched to any gene: 7. The germline V gene encodes CDR1 MNHEY and CDR2 SVGAGI. The CDR3 runs to 14 residues. The CDR3 DNA reads as TGTGCCAGCAGGAAAGGGGGCTTGGACACTGAAGCTTTCTTT. It is translated as CASRKGGLDTEAFF.

The gene calls are TRBV27 and TRBJ1-4, with 8 nucleotides matching TRBD1. Unmatched junction bases numbered 11, after V lost 6 bases and J lost 8 bases. Germline values: CDR1 MNHEY, CDR2 SMNVEV (reference sequence). The CDR3 spans 15 residues. The CDR3, as DNA: TGTGCCAGCAGACCTCCGACAGGGGTGGAAGAAAAACTGTTTTTT. Its protein is CASRPPTGVEEKLFF.

This clone occurred once. The rearrangement links TRBV7-9 to TRBJ1-1; tentative D call: TRBD1 (5 bases). Germline values: CDR1 SEHNR, CDR2 FQNEAQ (reference sequence). V gave up 5 bases and J gave up 1 base, with 17 bases separating them. This CDR3 has 16 amino acids. The CDR3 spells CASSPQREGQNTEAFF. CDR3 coding DNA: TGTGCCAGCAGCCCCCAACGGGAGGGGCAGAACACTGAAGCTTTCTTT.

The rearrangement joins TRBV12-1 to TRBJ1-1; the D call of TRBD1 is as the table states it, not checked on the DNA. TRBV12-1 is listed as a pseudogene. The CDR3 spans 14 residues. CDR3 nucleotides: TGTGCCAGCAGCCCAGACAGGAAGAACACTGAAGCTTTCTTT. This encodes CASSPDRKNTEAFF.

This clone was picked up a small number of times. The chain couples TRBV9 to TRBJ2-3, with a possible D match to TRBD2 (5 bases). The CDR3 is made up of 17 amino acids. V lost 3 bases and J 4 bases, leaving 21 bases between the germline ends. Germline-derived CDR1 and CDR2 are SGDLS and YYNGEE. This chain's CDR3 is CASSGRGLGSVSDTQYF. CDR3 coding DNA: TGTGCCAGCAGCGGAAGAGGTCTAGGTAGCGTCTCAGATACGCAGTATTTT.